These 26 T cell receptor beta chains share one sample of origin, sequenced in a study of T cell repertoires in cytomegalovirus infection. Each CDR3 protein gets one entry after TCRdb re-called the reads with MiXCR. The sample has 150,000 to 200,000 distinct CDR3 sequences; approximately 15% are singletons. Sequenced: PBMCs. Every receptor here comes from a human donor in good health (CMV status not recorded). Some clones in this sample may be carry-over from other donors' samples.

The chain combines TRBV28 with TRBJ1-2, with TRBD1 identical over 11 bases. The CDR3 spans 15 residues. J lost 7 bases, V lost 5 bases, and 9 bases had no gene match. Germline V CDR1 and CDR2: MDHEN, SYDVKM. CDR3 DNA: TGTGCCAGCAGTCCCCGGACAGGGGGCTCCCCTGGCTACACCTTC. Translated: CASSPRTGGSPGYTF.

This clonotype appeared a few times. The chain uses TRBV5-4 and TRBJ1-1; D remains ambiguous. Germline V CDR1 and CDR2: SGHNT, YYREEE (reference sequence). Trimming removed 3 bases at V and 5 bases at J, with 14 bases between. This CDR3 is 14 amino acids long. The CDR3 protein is CASSSVKRATEAFF. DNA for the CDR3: TGTGCCAGCAGCTCCGTAAAGCGAGCGACTGAAGCTTTCTTT.

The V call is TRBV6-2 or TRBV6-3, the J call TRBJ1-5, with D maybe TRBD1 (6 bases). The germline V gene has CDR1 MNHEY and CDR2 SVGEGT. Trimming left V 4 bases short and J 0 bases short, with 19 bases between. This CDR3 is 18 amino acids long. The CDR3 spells CASSFFAGTRYSNQPQHF. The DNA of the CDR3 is TGTGCCAGCAGTTTCTTCGCCGGGACACGGTATAGCAATCAGCCCCAGCATTTT.

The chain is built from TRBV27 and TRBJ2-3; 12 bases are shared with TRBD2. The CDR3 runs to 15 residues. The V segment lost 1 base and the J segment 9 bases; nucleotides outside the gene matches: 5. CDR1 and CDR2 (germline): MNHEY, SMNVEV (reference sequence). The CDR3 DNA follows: TGTGCCAGCAGTTTATGGACTAGCGGGGTGGAGACGCAGTATTTT. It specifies CASSLWTSGVETQYF.

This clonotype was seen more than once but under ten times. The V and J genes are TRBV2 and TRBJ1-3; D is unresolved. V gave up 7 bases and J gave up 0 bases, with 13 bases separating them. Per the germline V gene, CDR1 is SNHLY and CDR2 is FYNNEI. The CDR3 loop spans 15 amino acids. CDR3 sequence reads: CASKERSSSGNTIYF. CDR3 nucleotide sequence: TGTGCCAGCAAGGAACGGTCCTCCTCTGGAAACACCATATATTTT.

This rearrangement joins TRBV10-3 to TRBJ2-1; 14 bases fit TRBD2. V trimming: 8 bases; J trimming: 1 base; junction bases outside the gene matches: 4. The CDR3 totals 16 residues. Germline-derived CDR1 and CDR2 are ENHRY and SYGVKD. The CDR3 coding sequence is TGTGCCATCCGGACTAGCGGGGGGAAATCCTACAATGAGCAGTTCTTC. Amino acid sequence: CAIRTSGGKSYNEQFF.

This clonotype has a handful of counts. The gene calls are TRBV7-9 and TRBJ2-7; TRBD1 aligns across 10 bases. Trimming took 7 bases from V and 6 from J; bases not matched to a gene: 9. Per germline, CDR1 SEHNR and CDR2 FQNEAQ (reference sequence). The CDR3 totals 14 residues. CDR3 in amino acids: CASIGGTGDPEQYF. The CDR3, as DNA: TGTGCCAGCATCGGGGGGACAGGGGACCCCGAGCAGTACTTC. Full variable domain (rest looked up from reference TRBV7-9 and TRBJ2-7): DTGVSQNPRHKITKRGQNVTFRCDPISEHNRLYWYRQTLGQGPEFLTYFQNEAQLEKSRLLSDRFSAERPKGSFSTLEIQRTEQGDSAMYLCASIGGTGDPEQYFGPGTRLTVT.

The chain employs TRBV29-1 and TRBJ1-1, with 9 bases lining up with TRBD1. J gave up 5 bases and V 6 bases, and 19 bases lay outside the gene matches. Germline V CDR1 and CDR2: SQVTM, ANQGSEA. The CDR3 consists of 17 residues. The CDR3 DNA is TGCAGCGTAGTCCCCACCCTCGGACAGGGGATAGGAACTGAAGCTTTCTTT. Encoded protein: CSVVPTLGQGIGTEAFF. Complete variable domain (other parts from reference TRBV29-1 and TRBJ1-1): SAVISQKPSRDICQRGTSLTIQCQVDSQVTMMFWYRQQPGQSLTLIATANQGSEATYESGFVIDKFPISRPNLTFSTLTVSNMSPEDSSIYLCSVVPTLGQGIGTEAFFGQGTRLTVV.

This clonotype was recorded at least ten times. The CDR3 DNA is TGCGCCAGCAGTGAGTCGGTAGACTCCATGAACACTGAAGCTTTCTTT. It yields the protein CASSESVDSMNTEAFF. The chain combines TRBV10-1 with TRBJ1-1; no reliable D call. V lost 0 bases and J lost 0, with 11 bases in between. Germline V gene sequence: CDR1 WNHNN, CDR2 SYGVQD (reference sequence). The length of the CDR3 is 16 residues.

In DNA, the CDR3 is TGTGCCAGCAGCGTAGAAGGGACAGAGAACACTGAAGCTTTCTTT. This gives the protein CASSVEGTENTEAFF. The chain is built from TRBV9 and TRBJ1-1, with 7 bases fitting TRBD1. This CDR3 region has 15 residues. Losses at the gene ends were 0 bases for V and 1 base for J; bases not matched to a gene: 3. Germline V gene sequence: CDR1 SGDLS, CDR2 YYNGEE.

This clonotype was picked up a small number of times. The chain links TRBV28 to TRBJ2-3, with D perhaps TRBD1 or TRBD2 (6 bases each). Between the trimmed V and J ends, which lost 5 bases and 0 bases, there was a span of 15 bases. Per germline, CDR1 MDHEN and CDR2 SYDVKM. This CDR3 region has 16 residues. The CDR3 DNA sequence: TGTGCCAGCAGTCCCCCGAGGGGGACTAGCACAGATACGCAGTATTTT. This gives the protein CASSPPRGTSTDTQYF. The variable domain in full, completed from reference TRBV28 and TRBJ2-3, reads DVKVTQSSRYLVKRTGEKVFLECVQDMDHENMFWYRQDPGLGLRLIYFSYDVKMKEKGDIPEGYSVSREKKERFSLILESASTNQTSMYLCASSPPRGTSTDTQYFGPGTRLTVL.

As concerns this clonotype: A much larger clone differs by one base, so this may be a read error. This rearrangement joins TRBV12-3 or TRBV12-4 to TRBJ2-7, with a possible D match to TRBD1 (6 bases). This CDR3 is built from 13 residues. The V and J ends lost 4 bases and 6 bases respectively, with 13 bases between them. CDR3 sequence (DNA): TGTGCCAGCAGTTGGAGAACAGGGTCCGAGCAGTACTTC. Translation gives CASSWRTGSEQYF.

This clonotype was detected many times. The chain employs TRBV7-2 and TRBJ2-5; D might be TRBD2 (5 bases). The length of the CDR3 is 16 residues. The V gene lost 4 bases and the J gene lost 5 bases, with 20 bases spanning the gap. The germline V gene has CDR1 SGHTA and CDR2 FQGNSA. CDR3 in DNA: TGTGCCAGCAGCTCCTCCCTAGTGAGGGTTGGGGAGACCCAGTACTTC. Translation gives CASSSSLVRVGETQYF.

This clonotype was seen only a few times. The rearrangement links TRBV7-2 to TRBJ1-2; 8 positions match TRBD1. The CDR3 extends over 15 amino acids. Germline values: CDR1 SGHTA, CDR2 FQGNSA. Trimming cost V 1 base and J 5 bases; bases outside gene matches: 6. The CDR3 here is CASSLEAGGAYGYTF. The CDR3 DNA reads TGTGCCAGCAGCTTAGAGGCAGGGGGCGCATATGGCTACACCTTC.

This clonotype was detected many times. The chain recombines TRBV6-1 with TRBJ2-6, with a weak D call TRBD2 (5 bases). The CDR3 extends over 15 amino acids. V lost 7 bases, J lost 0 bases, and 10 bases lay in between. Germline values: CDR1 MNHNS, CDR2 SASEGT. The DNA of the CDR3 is TGTGCCAGCACTCGACGGGGCTCTGGGGCCAACGTCCTGACTTTC. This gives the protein CASTRRGSGANVLTF.

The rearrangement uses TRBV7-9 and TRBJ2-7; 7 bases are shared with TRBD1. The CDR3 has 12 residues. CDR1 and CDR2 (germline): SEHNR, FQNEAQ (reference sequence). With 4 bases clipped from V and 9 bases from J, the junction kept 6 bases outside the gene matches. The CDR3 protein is CASSSRDSWQYF. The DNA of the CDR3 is TGTGCCAGCAGCTCCCGGGACAGTTGGCAGTACTTC. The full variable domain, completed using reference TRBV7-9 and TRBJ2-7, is DTGVSQNPRHKITKRGQNVTFRCDPISEHNRLYWYRQTLGQGPEFLTYFQNEAQLEKSRLLSDRFSAERPKGSFSTLEIQRTEQGDSAMYLCASSSRDSWQYFGPGTRLTVT.

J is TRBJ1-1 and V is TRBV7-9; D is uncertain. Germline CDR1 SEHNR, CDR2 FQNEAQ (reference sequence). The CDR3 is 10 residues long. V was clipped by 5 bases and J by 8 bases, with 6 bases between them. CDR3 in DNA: TGTGCCAGCAGCCAGACGGAAGCTTTCTTT. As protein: CASSQTEAFF. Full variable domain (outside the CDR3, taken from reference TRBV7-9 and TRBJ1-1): DTGVSQNPRHKITKRGQNVTFRCDPISEHNRLYWYRQTLGQGPEFLTYFQNEAQLEKSRLLSDRFSAERPKGSFSTLEIQRTEQGDSAMYLCASSQTEAFFGQGTRLTVV.

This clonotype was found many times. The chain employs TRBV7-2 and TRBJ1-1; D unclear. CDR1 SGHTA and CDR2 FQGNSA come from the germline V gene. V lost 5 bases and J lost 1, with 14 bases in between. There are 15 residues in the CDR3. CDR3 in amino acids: CASSLSGGRNTEAFF. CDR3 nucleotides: TGTGCCAGCAGCCTGAGTGGAGGGAGGAACACTGAAGCTTTCTTT.

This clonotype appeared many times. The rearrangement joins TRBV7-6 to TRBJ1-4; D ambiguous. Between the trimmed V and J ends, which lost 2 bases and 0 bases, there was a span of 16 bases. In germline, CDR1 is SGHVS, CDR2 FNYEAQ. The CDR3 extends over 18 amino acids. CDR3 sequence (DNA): TGTGCCAGCAGCTTAAGATTGGGCCACTCGACAACTAATGAAAAACTGTTTTTT. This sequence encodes CASSLRLGHSTTNEKLFF. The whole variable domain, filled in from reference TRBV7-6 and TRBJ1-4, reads GAGVSQSPRYKVTKRGQDVALRCDPISGHVSLYWYRQALGQGPEFLTYFNYEAQQDKSGLPNDRFSAERPEGSISTLTIQRTEQRDSAMYRCASSLRLGHSTTNEKLFFGSGTQLSVL.

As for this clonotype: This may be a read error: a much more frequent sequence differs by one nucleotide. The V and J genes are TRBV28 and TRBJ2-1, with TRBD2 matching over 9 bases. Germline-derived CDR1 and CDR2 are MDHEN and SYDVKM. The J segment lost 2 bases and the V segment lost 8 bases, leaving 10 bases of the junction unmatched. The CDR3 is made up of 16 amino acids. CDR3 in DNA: TGTGCCAGCGTACTTAGCGGGAGCTACACCTACAATGAGCAGTTCTTC. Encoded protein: CASVLSGSYTYNEQFF.

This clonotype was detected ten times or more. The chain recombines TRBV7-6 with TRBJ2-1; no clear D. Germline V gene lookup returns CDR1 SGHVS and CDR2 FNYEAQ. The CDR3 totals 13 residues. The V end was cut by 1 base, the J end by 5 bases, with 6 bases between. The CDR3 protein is CASSLGQNNEQFF. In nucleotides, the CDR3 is TGTGCCAGCAGCTTAGGGCAGAACAATGAGCAGTTCTTC.

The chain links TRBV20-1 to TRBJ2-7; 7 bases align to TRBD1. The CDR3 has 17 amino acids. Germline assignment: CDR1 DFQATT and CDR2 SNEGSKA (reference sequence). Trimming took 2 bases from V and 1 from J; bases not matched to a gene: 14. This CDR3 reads CSARPDQTGRSSYEQYF. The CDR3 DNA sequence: TGCAGTGCTAGACCAGACCAGACAGGGCGCTCGTCCTACGAGCAGTACTTC.

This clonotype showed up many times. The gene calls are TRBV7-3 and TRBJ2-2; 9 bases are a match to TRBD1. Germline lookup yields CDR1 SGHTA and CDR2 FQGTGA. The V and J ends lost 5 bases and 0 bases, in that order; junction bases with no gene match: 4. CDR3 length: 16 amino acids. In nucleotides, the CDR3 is TGTGCCAGCAGCGGGACAGGGTCTCCGAACACCGGGGAGCTGTTTTTT. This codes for CASSGTGSPNTGELFF.

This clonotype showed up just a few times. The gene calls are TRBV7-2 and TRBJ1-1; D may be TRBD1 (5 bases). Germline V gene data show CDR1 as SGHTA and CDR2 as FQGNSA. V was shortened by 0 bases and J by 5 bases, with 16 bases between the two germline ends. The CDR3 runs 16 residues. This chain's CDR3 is CASSLAGVPGGTEAFF. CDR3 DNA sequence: TGTGCCAGCAGCTTAGCGGGGGTTCCGGGGGGGACTGAAGCTTTCTTT.

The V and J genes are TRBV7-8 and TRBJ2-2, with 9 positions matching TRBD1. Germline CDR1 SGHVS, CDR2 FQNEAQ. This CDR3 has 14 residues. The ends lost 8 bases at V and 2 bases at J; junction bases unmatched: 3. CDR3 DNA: TGTGCCAGCTTGGGACAGGGTAACACCGGGGAGCTGTTTTTT. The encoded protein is CASLGQGNTGELFF.

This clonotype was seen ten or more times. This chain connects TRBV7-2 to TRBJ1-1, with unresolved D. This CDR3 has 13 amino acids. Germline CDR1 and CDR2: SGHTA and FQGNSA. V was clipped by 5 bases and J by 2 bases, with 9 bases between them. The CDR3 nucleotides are TGTGCCAGCAGCCTCACAACCAACACTGAAGCTTTCTTT. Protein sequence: CASSLTTNTEAFF. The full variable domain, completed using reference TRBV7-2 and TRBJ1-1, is GAGVSQSPSNKVTEKGKDVELRCDPISGHTALYWYRQSLGQGLEFLIYFQGNSAPDKSGLPSDRFSAERTGGSVSTLTIQRTQQEDSAVYLCASSLTTNTEAFFGQGTRLTVV.